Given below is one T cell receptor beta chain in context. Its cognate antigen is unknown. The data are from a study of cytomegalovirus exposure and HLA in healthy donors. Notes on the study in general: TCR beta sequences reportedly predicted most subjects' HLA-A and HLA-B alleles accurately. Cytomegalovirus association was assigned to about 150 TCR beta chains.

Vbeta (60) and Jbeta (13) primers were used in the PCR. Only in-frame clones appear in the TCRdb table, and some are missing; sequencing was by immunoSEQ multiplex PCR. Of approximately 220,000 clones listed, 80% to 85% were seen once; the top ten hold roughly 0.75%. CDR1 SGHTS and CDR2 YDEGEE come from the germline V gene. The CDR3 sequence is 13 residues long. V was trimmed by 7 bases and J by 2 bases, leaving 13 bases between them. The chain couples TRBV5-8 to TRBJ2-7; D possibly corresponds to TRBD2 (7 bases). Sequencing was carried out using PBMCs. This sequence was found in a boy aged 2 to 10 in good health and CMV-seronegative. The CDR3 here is CASGSGGPYEQYF. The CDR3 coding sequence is TGTGCCAGCGGATCGGGGGGCCCCTACGAGCAGTACTTC.